The present entry profiles one T cell receptor (beta chain) with its context. Its antigen is as yet unknown. Looked up from germline, CDR1 is KGHDR and CDR2 is SFDVKD. With 2 bases removed from V and 0 bases from J, the gap between germline ends came to 9 bases. The CDR3 loop spans 16 amino acids. The data derive from a study of Ad26.COV2.S vaccination and SARS-CoV-2 variants. Study at large: Intramuscular Ad26.COV2.S at 5x10^10 or 1x10^11 viral particles.

Sample treatment: 19 received Ad26.COV2.S at low or high dose, single or two shots; 5 received placebo; per-sample allocation not given. Repertoires come from day 63 after the first vaccine or placebo injection. The study used a vaccine consisting of an Ad26 vector that expressed Wuhan-strain SARS-CoV-2 spike. Assay used: immunoSEQ multiplex PCR; TCRdb lists only in-frame clones, some missing. The sample shows about 350,000 clones, 75% to 90% of them seen only once. Study results and limitations: Spike-specific TCR breadth in vaccine recipients exceeded that seen in placebo recipients.

The chain couples TRBV24-1 to TRBJ2-2, with unresolved D. The sequenced sample was peripheral blood, obtained in a trial of Ad26.COV2.S vaccine versus placebo. The clonotype originates from a person between 18 and 59 years old who received the Ad26.COV2.S COVID-19 vaccine or a placebo. Here the CDR3 reads CATSDWEEPNTGELFF. The CDR3 bases are TGTGCCACCAGTGATTGGGAAGAACCGAACACCGGGGAGCTGTTTTTT.